The clone carrying this TCR beta chain was seen at least ten times. Its antigen is still unknown. This entry comes from a study of breast tumors, draining lymph nodes, adjacent tissues. Regarding the study as a whole: Tumor repertoires ranked between lymph nodes and nontumor tissue in diversity, with V and J gene preferences. Tumor T cell lymph node origin was a supported hypothesis, not proven. Luminal-like breast cancer showed significantly greater tumor-nontumor repertoire similarity than basal-like breast cancer did.

This CDR3 region has 15 residues. Trimming took 1 base from V and 5 from J, leaving 14 bases between them. The V gene's germline CDR1 is SGHDN and CDR2 FVKESK. TCRdb independently ran MiXCR on the multiplex PCR reads; one entry per CDR3 protein. Among about 15,000 distinct CDR3 sequences listed, roughly 64% were seen once. This TCR derives from a female donor with breast cancer. Some clones in this sample may be carry-over from other donors' samples. Sequenced input: tumor-adjacent breast tissue. This chain connects TRBV14 to TRBJ1-1; D unresolved. CDR3 DNA sequence: TGTGCCAGCAGCCAAGCGAGTTCTGGGAGGACTGAAGCTTTCTTT. Translating gives CASSQASSGRTEAFF.